The clone carrying this T cell receptor (beta chain) was counted once. Its antigen is not identified. The authors ran a second PCR of about 6 to 11 cycles using a sample-barcoded 5' primer and a J-beta primer mix. From the 5' RACE reads, TCRdb called clonotypes with MiXCR, one entry per CDR3 protein. The sample shows 700,000 to 1,000,000 distinct CDR3 sequences, roughly 44% of them seen only once. The data belong to a study of blood T cells in healthy people across ages. Study-wide findings and caveats: The study found more naive CD4+ cells and higher diversity in long-lived than aged donors.

The CDR3 is 11 amino acids. Germline V lookup: CDR1 DFQATT, CDR2 SNEGSKA (reference sequence). V shed 4 bases and J 8 bases; nucleotides not matched to a gene: 2. The chain recombines TRBV20-1 with TRBJ2-1, with TRBD1 matching 7 bases. This TCR was sampled from a man aged 55 to 69 in good health. Sequenced material: blood. The CDR3 reads CSAKGAHEQFF. CDR3 in DNA: TGCAGTGCTAAGGGGGCGCATGAGCAGTTCTTC.